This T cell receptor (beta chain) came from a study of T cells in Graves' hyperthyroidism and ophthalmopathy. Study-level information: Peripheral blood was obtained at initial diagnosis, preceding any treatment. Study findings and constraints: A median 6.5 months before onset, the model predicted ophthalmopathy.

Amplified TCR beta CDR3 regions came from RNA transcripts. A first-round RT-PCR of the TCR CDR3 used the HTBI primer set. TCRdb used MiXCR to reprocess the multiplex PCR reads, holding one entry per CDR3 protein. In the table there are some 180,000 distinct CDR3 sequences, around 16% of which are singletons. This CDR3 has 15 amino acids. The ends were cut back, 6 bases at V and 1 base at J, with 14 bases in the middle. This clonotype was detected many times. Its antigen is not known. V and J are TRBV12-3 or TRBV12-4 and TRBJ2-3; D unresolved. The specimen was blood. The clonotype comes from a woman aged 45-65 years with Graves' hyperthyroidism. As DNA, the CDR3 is TGTGCCAGCAGAAACACCGCGTTGGGCACAGATACGCAGTATTTT. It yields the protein CASRNTALGTDTQYF.